These 12 T cell receptor beta chains were sequenced from one sample in a study of T cell changes during pregnancy in multiple sclerosis. This table comes from immunoSEQ multiplex PCR, and its TCRdb copy is limited to in-frame clones, with some not included. The sample carries about 92,000 clones, just under 95% recorded once. Sample: peripheral blood, taken in the first trimester of pregnancy. The receptors were sampled from a female donor with multiple sclerosis, enrolled in a pregnancy study.

The chain is built from TRBV9 and TRBJ1-2; TRBD1 matches 7 bases. V lost 0 bases and J lost 6; bases outside the gene matches: 8. Germline V gene data show CDR1 as SGDLS and CDR2 as YYNGEE. CDR3 length: 15 amino acids. This CDR3 is CASSVGPGQAHGYTF. CDR3 in DNA: TGTGCCAGCAGCGTAGGGCCCGGACAGGCCCATGGCTACACCTTC.

This chain links TRBV7-9 with TRBJ1-4; D is ambiguous. Germline loops: CDR1 SEHNR, CDR2 FQNEAQ (reference sequence). Between the trimmed V and J ends, which lost 5 bases and 7 bases, there was a span of 8 bases. This CDR3 is built from 12 residues. This CDR3 reads CASSRELEKLFF. In DNA, the CDR3 is TGTGCCAGCAGCCGTGAACTTGAAAAACTGTTTTTT.

V and J are TRBV14 and TRBJ2-6; 7 nucleotides agree with TRBD2. The trim removed 1 base at V and 0 bases at J, leaving 9 bases unmatched. The CDR3 consists of 19 residues. Germline V lookup: CDR1 SGHDN, CDR2 FVKESK. The CDR3 nucleotides are TGTGCCAGCAGCCAAGGGGCCCTGGGGGGGTACTCTGGGGCCAACGTCCTGACTTTC. It codes for CASSQGALGGYSGANVLTF.

CDR3 coding DNA: TGTGCCAGCAGCCAAGGGGGACTAGCGGGGGGGCCCCTCACAGATACGCAGTATTTT. This codes for CASSQGGLAGGPLTDTQYF. V gene TRBV4-2 combines with J gene TRBJ2-3; 16 bases fit TRBD2. Germline CDR1 and CDR2: LGHNA and YNFKEQ. After removal of 1 base from V and 2 bases from J, the junction contained 6 bases not matched to a gene. The CDR3 consists of 19 residues.

V gene TRBV9 combines with J gene TRBJ1-3; TRBD1 is a possible D gene (5 bases). This CDR3 comprises 17 residues. V lost 0 bases and J lost 0, with 13 bases in between. The germline CDR1 and CDR2 sequences are SGDLS and YYNGEE. CDR3: CASSVDWGLTSGNTIYF. The CDR3 region has the DNA TGTGCCAGCAGCGTAGATTGGGGCCTCACCTCTGGAAACACCATATATTTT.

The chain carries TRBV6-5 and TRBJ1-2; TRBD1 matches at 7 bases. J lost 0 bases, V lost 5 bases, and 6 bases had no gene match. Germline-derived CDR1 and CDR2 are MNHEY and SVGAGI. CDR3 size: 15 residues. CDR3 region: CASSPWDRANYGYTF. DNA for the CDR3: TGTGCCAGCAGTCCCTGGGACAGAGCTAACTATGGCTACACCTTC.

The chain employs TRBV5-4 and TRBJ1-4; D possibly corresponds to TRBD1 (5 bases). This CDR3 contains 15 residues. Deletions cut 3 bases from V and 6 bases from J, with 15 bases between. Germline values: CDR1 SGHNT, CDR2 YYREEE (reference sequence). The CDR3 protein is CASSSLGGSYEKLFF. Written as DNA, the CDR3 is TGTGCCAGCAGCTCACTGGGGGGGTCTTATGAAAAACTGTTTTTT.

This chain links TRBV6-1 with TRBJ1-1, with a weak D call TRBD1 (5 bases). Germline V gives CDR1 MNHNS, CDR2 SASEGT. With 8 bases removed from V and 4 bases from J, the gap between germline ends came to 8 bases. The CDR3 is 11 amino acids. The CDR3 nucleotides read TGTGCCAGCGGGGGGGTCACTGAAGCTTTCTTT. Residues: CASGGVTEAFF.

V gene TRBV7-9 combines with J gene TRBJ1-6; D unclear. Germline V CDR1 and CDR2: SEHNR, FQNEAQ (reference sequence). The CDR3 is 17 amino acids. V was pared by 1 base and J by 0 bases, with 10 bases between. The CDR3 sequence: CASSLEVGSSYNSPLHF. The CDR3 DNA follows: TGTGCCAGCAGCTTAGAGGTTGGGAGCTCCTATAATTCACCCCTCCACTTT.

The genes are TRBV7-6 and TRBJ2-3, with 7 bases matching TRBD1. Germline V gene data show CDR1 as SGHVS and CDR2 as FNYEAQ. The CDR3 covers 14 residues. With 8 bases clipped from V and 2 bases from J, the junction kept 7 bases outside the gene matches. This CDR3 is CASGPTGATDTQYF. Written as DNA, the CDR3 is TGTGCCAGCGGTCCCACAGGGGCCACAGATACGCAGTATTTT.

This clone was recorded only once. The chain is built from TRBV6-5 and TRBJ2-1; D is ambiguous. From germline, CDR1 is MNHEY and CDR2 SVGAGI. The germline V and J ends were trimmed by 6 bases and 4 bases, with 7 bases remaining between them. This CDR3 spans 12 amino acids. The CDR3 DNA sequence: TGTGCCAGCAGGTCCCAGTACAATGAGCAGTTCTTC. Translation gives CASRSQYNEQFF.

V gene TRBV5-1 combines with J gene TRBJ2-1, with TRBD1 as a possible D gene (5 bases). Germline-derived CDR1 and CDR2 are SGHRS and YFSETQ. With 0 bases removed from V and 0 bases from J, the gap between germline ends came to 7 bases. This CDR3 is 15 amino acids long. The CDR3 loop reads CASSLVGHSYNEQFF. In DNA, the CDR3 is TGCGCCAGCAGCTTGGTGGGGCACTCCTACAATGAGCAGTTCTTC.